The 17 T cell receptor beta chains below come from one sample, sequenced in a study of T cells in Graves' hyperthyroidism and ophthalmopathy (dated 2019 in TCRdb). Receptor libraries were prepared by multiplex PCR. This sample was sequenced with an Illumina HiSeq 2000. The TCR beta CDR3 regions were amplified from RNA transcripts. For the first round of RT-PCR on the TCR CDR3, the HTBI primer set was used together with the Qiagen OneStep RT-PCR kit. TCRdb cleaned the public reads at Q25 with fastp, built clones with MiXCR and kept in-frame beta chains. Under each unique CDR3 protein, matching rows form one entry showing the most common genes and DNA. This sample is represented by around 610,000 distinct CDR3 sequences; approximately 15% of them were singletons. The ten largest clones represent 4.3% of the sample. The sample comprised blood. The receptors derive from a woman aged 40-49 years with Graves' ophthalmopathy.

At least ten counts were recorded for this clonotype. The genes are TRBV5-6 and TRBJ2-7, with D uncertain. The V end lost 3 bases, the J end lost 2 bases, and 12 bases lay between the germline ends. This CDR3 is built from 14 residues. From germline, CDR1 is SGHDT and CDR2 YYEEEE. CDR3 sequence reads: CASSSLGNTYEQYF. The DNA for the CDR3 is TGTGCCAGCAGCTCATTAGGGAACACCTACGAGCAGTACTTC.

This clonotype showed up many times. The gene calls are TRBV19 and TRBJ1-2; possible D gene TRBD1, 6 bases. Germline CDR1 is LNHDA and CDR2 is SQIVND (reference sequence). The CDR3 spans 15 residues. The germline V and J ends were trimmed by 1 base and 4 bases, with 13 bases remaining between them. As DNA, the CDR3 is TGTGCCAGTAGTATAGCTCCAGACAGGAGCTATGGCTACACCTTC. It is translated as CASSIAPDRSYGYTF. Variable domain in full (rest from reference TRBV19 and TRBJ1-2): DGGITQSPKYLFRKEGQNVTLSCEQNLNHDAMYWYRQDPGQGLRLIYYSQIVNDFQKGDIAEGYSVSREKKESFPLTVTSAQKNPTAFYLCASSIAPDRSYGYTFGSGTRLTVV.

This clonotype was found a few times. The chain has TRBV14 and TRBJ2-7; no reliable D call. CDR1 is SGHDN and CDR2 is FVKESK in the germline V gene. V was pared by 4 bases and J by 0 bases, with 10 bases between. This CDR3 contains 14 residues. The CDR3 region is CASSPQVGSYEQYF. DNA for the CDR3: TGTGCCAGCAGCCCCCAGGTAGGCTCCTACGAGCAGTACTTC. The entire variable domain, with the rest obtained from reference TRBV14 and TRBJ2-7, is as follows: EAGVTQFPSHSVIEKGQTVTLRCDPISGHDNLYWYRRVMGKEIKFLLHFVKESKQDESGMPNNRFLAERTGGTYSTLKVQPAELEDSGVYFCASSPQVGSYEQYFGPGTRLTVT.

The rearrangement links TRBV20-1 to TRBJ1-5; D gene ambiguous. The CDR3 totals 15 residues. Deletions cut 3 bases from V and 4 bases from J, with 16 bases between. Per germline, CDR1 DFQATT and CDR2 SNEGSKA (reference sequence). CDR3 DNA: TGCAGTGCTAGGAGGCTTGAGAGCGATAATCAGCCCCAGCATTTT. Protein: CSARRLESDNQPQHF.

This clonotype was counted at least ten times. The chain is built from TRBV6-2 or TRBV6-3 and TRBJ2-6; D is possibly TRBD1 (5 bases). Per the germline V gene, CDR1 is MNHEY and CDR2 is SVGEGT. This CDR3 has 18 residues. V dropped 2 bases and J dropped 0 bases, with 14 bases sitting between them. The CDR3 nucleotides read TGTGCCAGCAGTTACCAACCGGACATTAGCTCTGGGGCCAACGTCCTGACTTTC. Protein product: CASSYQPDISSGANVLTF.

This clonotype was counted between two and nine times. V gene TRBV28 combines with J gene TRBJ1-5, with 7 nucleotides matching TRBD1. Germline CDR1 MDHEN, CDR2 SYDVKM. The CDR3 is 15 residues long. The junction had 15 bases not matched to a gene; V was cut back by 9 bases and J by 7 bases. CDR3: CASSPIRGSQQPQHF. The CDR3 DNA reads TGTGCCAGTAGTCCCATCAGGGGGTCCCAGCAGCCCCAGCATTTT.

The V gene is TRBV6-2 or TRBV6-3, the J gene TRBJ1-1; D call uncertain. The germline V gene has CDR1 MNHEY and CDR2 SVGEGT. Trimming removed 4 bases from V and 6 bases from J, with 21 bases in between. CDR3 length: 16 amino acids. DNA of the CDR3: TGTGCCAGCAGTTCCGTTGCGGCGACCCTTAGCGCTGAAGCTTTCTTT. Translating gives CASSSVAATLSAEAFF.

This clonotype showed up many times. This rearrangement joins TRBV28 to TRBJ2-2; a weak D match, TRBD1 (5 bases). Germline CDR1 is MDHEN and CDR2 is SYDVKM. V lost 5 bases and J 3 bases, leaving 13 bases between the germline ends. The CDR3 contains 15 residues. The CDR3 DNA follows: TGTGCCAGCAGTCCCGCACAACAGGACACCGGGGAGCTGTTTTTT. The encoded protein is CASSPAQQDTGELFF. Looking up the rest from reference TRBV28 and TRBJ2-2 gives the full variable domain: DVKVTQSSRYLVKRTGEKVFLECVQDMDHENMFWYRQDPGLGLRLIYFSYDVKMKEKGDIPEGYSVSREKKERFSLILESASTNQTSMYLCASSPAQQDTGELFFGEGSRLTVL.

The chain is built from TRBV13 and TRBJ2-2; 11 bases are a match to TRBD1. This CDR3 comprises 16 residues. The V segment lost 6 bases and the J segment 5 bases; nucleotides outside the gene matches: 8. Germline assignment: CDR1 PRHDT and CDR2 FYEKMQ (reference sequence). The CDR3 sequence: CASSSTGTGGTGELFF. The CDR3 nucleotides read TGTGCCAGCAGTTCGACCGGGACAGGGGGGACCGGGGAGCTGTTTTTT.

This clonotype was observed many times. The chain combines TRBV24-1 with TRBJ1-5; D is uncertain. The CDR3 totals 13 residues. The germline V gene encodes CDR1 KGHDR and CDR2 SFDVKD. Trimming pared 7 bases from V and 0 bases from J, leaving 6 bases between. In DNA form, the CDR3 reads TGTGCCACCAGGGCCGATAGCAATCAGCCCCAGCATTTT. Encoded protein: CATRADSNQPQHF.

This clonotype was seen many times. This chain joins TRBV7-2 and TRBJ2-5; possibly TRBD1 or TRBD2 for D (5 bases each). Per germline, CDR1 SGHTA and CDR2 FQGNSA. V was clipped by 1 base and J by 2 bases, with 14 bases between them. The CDR3 length is 16 residues. Here the CDR3 reads CASSLGSGRGQETQYF. The CDR3 nucleotides read TGTGCCAGCAGCTTAGGGTCGGGACGTGGGCAAGAGACCCAGTACTTC.

The chain couples TRBV20-1 to TRBJ1-6; a weak D match, TRBD1 (6 bases). V was pared by 6 bases and J by 8 bases, with 14 bases between. Germline V lookup: CDR1 DFQATT, CDR2 SNEGSKA (reference sequence). The CDR3 is made up of 13 amino acids. CDR3 protein: CSARRQADSPLHF. The CDR3 region has the DNA TGCAGTGCCAGGAGACAGGCGGATTCACCCCTCCACTTT.

This clonotype was detected ten times or more. V and J are TRBV28 and TRBJ1-5, with a possible D match to TRBD1 (5 bases). Trimming shortened V by 2 bases and J by 6 bases, and 11 bases separated the two germline ends. Germline loops: CDR1 MDHEN, CDR2 SYDVKM. The length of the CDR3 is 14 residues. Here the CDR3 DNA reads TGTGCCAGCAGTTTAAGGGGAGGGGCTCAGCCCCAGCATTTT. This codes for CASSLRGGAQPQHF.

This clonotype was found many times. V is TRBV6-1 and J is TRBJ2-7, with D hard to call. CDR1 is MNHNS and CDR2 is SASEGT in the germline V gene. V lost 6 bases and J lost 6, with 9 bases in between. This CDR3 has 11 residues. The CDR3 loop reads CASSQFSEQYF. CDR3 bases: TGTGCCAGCAGCCAATTCAGCGAGCAGTACTTC.

In this sample, this clonotype turned up many times. Written as DNA, the CDR3 is TGTGCCAGCAGCCCCGATGTCGGGGGGGAGACCCAGTACTTC. Its protein is CASSPDVGGETQYF. The chain links TRBV6-1 to TRBJ2-5; 7 bases are a match to TRBD2. The CDR3 has 14 residues. Germline assignment: CDR1 MNHNS and CDR2 SASEGT. V shed 6 bases, J shed 5 bases, and the junction held 9 bases outside the gene matches.

This clonotype appeared many times. The chain recombines TRBV6-2 or TRBV6-3 with TRBJ1-1; TRBD1 aligns across 7 bases. Germline loops: CDR1 MNHEY, CDR2 SVGEGT. The CDR3 contains 15 residues. The ends lost 5 bases at V and 3 bases at J; junction bases unmatched: 9. The DNA for the CDR3 is TGTGCCAGCAGTCGATCGACAGGGTGGGACACTGAAGCTTTCTTT. Translating gives CASSRSTGWDTEAFF.

This clonotype was observed many times. The chain employs TRBV28 and TRBJ1-1; 9 bases are shared with TRBD1. The CDR3 totals 14 residues. Germline values: CDR1 MDHEN, CDR2 SYDVKM. The V and J ends lost 7 bases and 5 bases, in that order; junction bases with no gene match: 8. The CDR3 loop is CASTAGQGRTEAFF. The CDR3, as DNA: TGTGCCAGCACCGCAGGACAGGGGAGGACTGAAGCTTTCTTT.